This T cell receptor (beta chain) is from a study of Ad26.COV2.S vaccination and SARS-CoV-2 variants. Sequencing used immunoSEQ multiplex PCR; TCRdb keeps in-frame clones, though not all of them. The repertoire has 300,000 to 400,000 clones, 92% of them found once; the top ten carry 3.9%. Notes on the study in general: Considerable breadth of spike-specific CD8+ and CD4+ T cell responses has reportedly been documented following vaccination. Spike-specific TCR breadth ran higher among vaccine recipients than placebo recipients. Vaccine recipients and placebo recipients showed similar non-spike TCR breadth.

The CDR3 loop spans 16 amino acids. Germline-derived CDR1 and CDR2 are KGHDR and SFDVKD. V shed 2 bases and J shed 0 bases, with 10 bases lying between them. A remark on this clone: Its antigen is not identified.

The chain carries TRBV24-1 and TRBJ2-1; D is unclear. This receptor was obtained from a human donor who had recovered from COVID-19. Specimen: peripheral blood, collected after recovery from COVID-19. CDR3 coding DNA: TGTGCCACCAGTGATTACGGGCTTAGCTCCTACAATGAGCAGTTCTTC. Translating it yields CATSDYGLSSYNEQFF.